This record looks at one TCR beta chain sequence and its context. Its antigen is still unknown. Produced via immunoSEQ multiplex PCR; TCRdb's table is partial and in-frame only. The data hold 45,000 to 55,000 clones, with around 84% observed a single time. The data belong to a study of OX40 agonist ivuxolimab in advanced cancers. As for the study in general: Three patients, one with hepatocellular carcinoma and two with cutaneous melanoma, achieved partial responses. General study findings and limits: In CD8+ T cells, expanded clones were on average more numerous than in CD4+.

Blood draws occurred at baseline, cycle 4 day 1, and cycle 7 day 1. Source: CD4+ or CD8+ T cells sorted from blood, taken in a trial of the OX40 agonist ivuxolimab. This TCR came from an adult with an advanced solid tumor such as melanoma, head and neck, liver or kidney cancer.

The CDR3 nucleotides read TGTGCCAGCAGCTTGTTGGTCAACACCGGGGAGCTGTTTTTT. Protein product: CASSLLVNTGELFF. The chain carries TRBV5-5 and TRBJ2-2, with D unclear. This CDR3 has 14 residues. The germline gives CDR1 SGHKS, CDR2 YYEKEE (reference sequence). V was trimmed by 1 base and J by 2 bases, leaving 6 bases between them.